These 12 T cell receptor beta chains were sequenced from one sample in a study of blood T cell repertoires in COVID-19. Clones were sequenced by immunoSEQ multiplex PCR, and TCRdb holds only the in-frame ones, with some missing. Among under 350,000 clones listed, about 80% were seen once. Sequenced input: peripheral blood. The receptors come from a woman between 50 and 59 years old who had recovered from COVID-19.

V gene TRBV6-2 or TRBV6-3 combines with J gene TRBJ2-7; 7 bases fit TRBD1. This CDR3 region has 14 residues. The V gene's germline CDR1 is MNHEY and CDR2 SVGEGT. V lost 0 bases and J lost 5; bases outside the gene matches: 4. In DNA form, the CDR3 reads TGTGCCAGCAGTTACTCCCAGACAGGGAACGAGCAGTACTTC. It yields the protein CASSYSQTGNEQYF.

The rearrangement links TRBV6-5 to TRBJ2-2; no firm D call. The CDR3 is made up of 16 amino acids. Germline CDR1 and CDR2: MNHEY and SVGAGI. V shed 4 bases and J shed 6 bases, with 18 bases lying between them. CDR3 sequence reads: CASSFAPPPKPGELFF. The CDR3 DNA reads as TGTGCCAGCAGTTTCGCCCCGCCACCCAAGCCCGGGGAGCTGTTTTTT.

V gene TRBV12-3 or TRBV12-4 combines with J gene TRBJ1-2, with unresolved D. V dropped 10 bases and J dropped 4 bases, with 10 bases sitting between them. This CDR3 region has 11 residues. The CDR3 reads CATIGSYGYTF. The CDR3 coding sequence is TGTGCCACCATAGGGAGCTATGGCTACACCTTC.

This clone was seen once. This rearrangement joins TRBV7-2 to TRBJ1-1, with TRBD1 as a possible D gene (6 bases). The ends were cut back, 5 bases at V and 2 bases at J, with 12 bases in the middle. The germline V gene has CDR1 SGHTA and CDR2 FQGNSA. The CDR3 consists of 14 residues. CDR3 amino acids: CASSLQGSNTEAFF. The CDR3 bases are TGTGCCAGCAGCCTACAGGGAAGTAACACTGAAGCTTTCTTT.

The chain combines TRBV7-9 with TRBJ1-4; D remains ambiguous. Looked up from germline, CDR1 is SEHNR and CDR2 is FQNEAQ (reference sequence). This CDR3 is 13 amino acids long. Trimming removed 5 bases at V and 7 bases at J, with 11 bases between. CDR3 protein: CASSLTVGEKLFF. The CDR3 DNA reads TGTGCCAGCAGCCTTACAGTCGGTGAAAAACTGTTTTTT.

This clone was seen just once. The chain carries TRBV30 and TRBJ1-3; D remains unclear. V was cut by 1 base and J by 0 bases, with 4 bases left in between. The CDR3 is made up of 13 amino acids. Germline CDR1 reads GTSNPN; CDR2 reads SVGIG (reference sequence). CDR3 loop: CAWSASSGNTIYF. DNA of the CDR3: TGTGCCTGGAGTGCTAGCTCTGGAAACACCATATATTTT.

This clone has only one observation. The rearrangement links TRBV19 to TRBJ2-4, with D uncertain. Germline assignment: CDR1 LNHDA and CDR2 SQIVND (reference sequence). The V gene lost 6 bases and the J gene lost 5 bases, with 11 bases spanning the gap. The CDR3 runs to 13 residues. The CDR3 DNA reads TGTGCCAGTAGCACACCCGAGGAAAACATTCAGTACTTC. Encoded protein: CASSTPEENIQYF.

The rearrangement uses TRBV7-3 and TRBJ2-2; 7 nucleotides match TRBD1. The CDR3 is 14 residues long. Germline-derived CDR1 and CDR2 are SGHTA and FQGTGA. V dropped 5 bases and J dropped 7; count of bases not matched to a gene: 7. CDR3 nucleotides: TGTGCCAGCAGCATGACAGGGATGAGCGGGGAGCTGTTTTTT. Translated, it gives CASSMTGMSGELFF.

This clone was seen more than once but under ten times. The rearrangement joins TRBV5-1 to TRBJ2-3; TRBD2 aligns across 14 bases. V dropped 3 bases and J dropped 5; count of bases not matched to a gene: 5. In germline, CDR1 is SGHRS, CDR2 YFSETQ. There are 16 residues in the CDR3. CDR3 in DNA: TGCGCCAGCAGCTCGGGACTAGCGGGGGCCAGAGATACGCAGTATTTT. It is translated as CASSSGLAGARDTQYF.

This chain connects TRBV6-2 or TRBV6-3 to TRBJ2-3; 8 bases match TRBD1. Germline-derived CDR1 and CDR2 are MNHEY and SVGEGT. V dropped 4 bases and J dropped 2; count of bases not matched to a gene: 8. The CDR3 consists of 16 residues. The CDR3 DNA sequence: TGTGCCAGCAGTTTGGACAGACAGGGGTCCACAGATACGCAGTATTTT. Translated: CASSLDRQGSTDTQYF.

The CDR3 spells CASSQDDAAGTQYF. The CDR3 DNA sequence: TGTGCCAGCAGCCAAGATGACGCGGCAGGGACGCAGTATTTT. The gene calls are TRBV4-2 and TRBJ2-3; TRBD1 is a possible D gene (5 bases). Between the trimmed V and J ends, which lost 0 bases and 9 bases, there was a span of 13 bases. In germline, CDR1 is LGHNA, CDR2 YNFKEQ. The length of the CDR3 is 14 residues.

The V gene is TRBV19, the J gene TRBJ1-1, with D possibly being TRBD1 (5 bases). V shed 5 bases and J shed 7 bases, with 8 bases lying between them. This CDR3 is built from 11 residues. In germline, CDR1 is LNHDA, CDR2 SQIVND (reference sequence). CDR3 amino acids: CASSPRDEAFF. CDR3 DNA sequence: TGTGCCAGTAGTCCCAGGGATGAAGCTTTCTTT. Based on the CDR3 plus reference TRBV19 and TRBJ1-1, the full variable domain is DGGITQSPKYLFRKEGQNVTLSCEQNLNHDAMYWYRQDPGQGLRLIYYSQIVNDFQKGDIAEGYSVSREKKESFPLTVTSAQKNPTAFYLCASSPRDEAFFGQGTRLTVV.